This T cell receptor beta chain was profiled in a study of cytomegalovirus exposure and HLA in healthy donors. Study-wide results and caveats: Later analysis associated a missense DCLRE1C variant with TCR beta V- and J-gene trimming. In the analysis, some V segments, TRBV6-2 and TRBV6-3 included, were excluded as indistinguishable. In a later analysis, at a false discovery rate of 0.05, about 16,000 TCR beta sequences matched HLA alleles.

The PCR employed 60 Vbeta primers together with 13 Jbeta primers. Here immunoSEQ multiplex PCR was the method, and the copy in TCRdb shows in-frame clones only, minus some. This table holds 150,000 or so clones. The CDR3 is made up of 14 amino acids. CDR1 is MNHEY and CDR2 is SVGAGI in the germline V gene. Losses at the gene ends were 6 bases for V and 7 bases for J; bases not matched to a gene: 7. Comments on this clone: The antigen is unknown.

The receptor comes from a woman aged 45-65 years in good health and CMV-seronegative. Sample: PBMCs. The rearrangement joins TRBV6-5 to TRBJ2-1, with 9 nucleotides matching TRBD2. The CDR3 here is CASRPQRGDNEQFF. CDR3 nucleotide sequence: TGTGCCAGCAGGCCTCAGCGGGGGGATAATGAGCAGTTCTTC.